The following is a T cell receptor (beta chain) sequence with its context. Its antigen is still unknown. The data were obtained in a study of a mutant IDH1 vaccine in newly diagnosed glioma. Turning to the study itself: Administration of eight vaccinations to patients took place in weeks 1, 3, 5, 7, 11, 15, 19, 23. Following radiotherapy alone, or alongside temozolomide cycles, vaccination was started after an interval of 4-6 weeks. Findings and caveats of the study: Pseudoprogression appears to have had no connection to changes in top peripheral T cell clonotypes. Immune responses induced by the vaccine were seen in 93.3% of patients, spanning multiple MHC alleles.

The time point is: week 11, during vaccination. Doses of 300 ug of mutant IDH1 20-mer peptide were given with topical imiquimod. The table came from immunoSEQ multiplex PCR; TCRdb's copy has only in-frame clones and leaves some out. The profile shows around 30,000 clones, 90% of them singletons. The CDR3 consists of 17 residues. V was pared by 3 bases and J by 0 bases, with 8 bases of the junction left unmatched. From germline, CDR1 is LNHDA and CDR2 SQIVND (reference sequence). The chain links TRBV19 to TRBJ2-4; 7 bases fit TRBD1. Sequencing was performed on PBMCs, taken from a glioma patient whose treatment included an IDH1 peptide vaccine. This receptor was obtained from a man between 18 and 29 years old with glioma. The CDR3 protein is CASSMFGTALAKNIQYF. CDR3 coding DNA: TGTGCCAGTAGTATGTTTGGGACAGCACTAGCCAAAAACATTCAGTACTTC.